The 12 T cell receptor beta chains below were found in one sample sequenced in a study of T cells in Graves' hyperthyroidism and ophthalmopathy. What was amplified from RNA transcripts were TCR beta CDR3 regions. Initially, a first-round RT-PCR of the TCR CDR3 employed the HTBI primer set. Each CDR3 protein is one row after TCRdb ran MiXCR on the multiplex PCR reads. The sample shows 270,000 or so distinct CDR3 sequences, 12% to 15% of them seen only once. Material for sequencing was blood. These receptors all come from a woman aged 45-59 years with Graves' hyperthyroidism that later progressed to Graves' ophthalmopathy.

This clonotype occurred many times. This chain connects TRBV28 to TRBJ2-3; 8 bases agree with TRBD1. CDR1 and CDR2 (germline): MDHEN, SYDVKM. V was clipped by 3 bases and J by 4 bases; unmatched bases: 9. The CDR3 loop spans 16 amino acids. The CDR3 DNA reads as TGTGCCAGCAGTTTTCTCGGCCAGGGGGCCTCAGATACGCAGTATTTT. Translated, it gives CASSFLGQGASDTQYF.

This clonotype was recorded many times. The gene calls are TRBV20-1 and TRBJ2-5; D remains unclear. CDR3 length: 12 amino acids. Trimming removed 2 bases from V and 4 bases from J, with 8 bases in between. Germline V lookup: CDR1 DFQATT, CDR2 SNEGSKA (reference sequence). CDR3 region: CSARPVSETQYF. The CDR3 coding sequence is TGCAGTGCTAGACCGGTGTCAGAGACCCAGTACTTC.

This clonotype was seen ten or more times. The rearrangement joins TRBV11-2 to TRBJ2-7, with D unresolved. V lost 2 bases and J 3 bases, leaving 8 bases between the germline ends. CDR3 size: 13 residues. Germline-derived CDR1 and CDR2 are SGHAT and FQNNGV. The DNA for the CDR3 is TGTGCCAGCAGCTTATCGAGCGACTACGAGCAGTACTTC. As protein: CASSLSSDYEQYF.

On this clonotype: Given a much more abundant clone one base away, this may be a read error. The chain is built from TRBV20-1 and TRBJ2-7, with a possible D match to TRBD2 (6 bases). The germline V gene has CDR1 DFQATT and CDR2 SNEGSKA (reference sequence). This CDR3 is built from 13 residues. CDR3 nucleotides: TGCGGTGCTGTAAATAGGAGGGTTGGCGAGCAGTACTTC. It codes for CGAVNRRVGEQYF.

The CDR3: CASLTNNEQFF. The CDR3 bases are TGTGCCAGCCTTACCAACAATGAGCAGTTCTTC. The chain carries TRBV6-1 and TRBJ2-1; no reliable D call. Germline V gives CDR1 MNHNS, CDR2 SASEGT. The ends were cut back, 8 bases at V and 5 bases at J, with 7 bases in the middle. CDR3 length: 11 residues.

This clonotype was seen repeatedly, ten times or more. The V gene is TRBV12-3 or TRBV12-4, the J gene TRBJ2-7; D might be TRBD1 or TRBD2, each matching 6 bases. V was clipped by 3 bases and J by 3 bases, with 12 bases between them. The CDR3 runs to 14 residues. The CDR3 spells CASSFRGAGYEQYF. The CDR3 DNA is TGTGCCAGCAGTTTTAGGGGGGCGGGCTACGAGCAGTACTTC.

This clonotype was recorded at least ten times. The chain links TRBV7-8 to TRBJ2-7; the D is unclear. Trimming stripped 1 base from V and 3 bases from J, with 10 bases between. This CDR3 is built from 14 residues. The germline CDR1 and CDR2 sequences are SGHVS and FQNEAQ. The CDR3 DNA is TGTGCCAGCAGCTTAGTCCGACGGAACTACGAGCAGTACTTC. Amino acids: CASSLVRRNYEQYF.

This clonotype appeared many times. The chain uses TRBV5-1 and TRBJ2-7; 8 bases are a match to TRBD2. V was pared by 4 bases and J by 5 bases, with 5 bases of the junction left unmatched. The germline V gene has CDR1 SGHRS and CDR2 YFSETQ. The CDR3 is made up of 13 amino acids. CDR3 in amino acids: CASSGPGGDEQYF. The CDR3 DNA reads TGCGCCAGCAGCGGCCCGGGAGGGGACGAGCAGTACTTC.

This clonotype was found once. The junction differs from germline at one of its ends, possibly a read error. V usage is TRBV11-2 and J usage is TRBJ1-5; D gene ambiguous. This CDR3 contains 13 residues. In germline, CDR1 is SGHAT, CDR2 FQNNGV. CDR3 residues: CASSRNREQPQHF. CDR3 bases: TGCGCCAGCAGCCGGAACAGAGAGCAGCCCCAGCATTTT.

This clonotype came up many times. A read error may account for a junction end that differs from germline. The rearrangement uses TRBV18 and TRBJ1-1; D is unresolved. The germline V gene has CDR1 KGHSH and CDR2 LQKENI. The CDR3 loop spans 13 amino acids. CDR3 protein: CASSPQWNAEAFF. The CDR3 nucleotides are TGTGCCAGCTCACCACAGTGGAACGCTGAAGCTTTCTTT.

The chain carries TRBV3-1 and TRBJ2-1; 14 bases match TRBD2. Germline CDR1 LGHDT, CDR2 YNNKEL (reference sequence). The J segment lost 0 bases and the V segment lost 5 bases, leaving 9 bases of the junction unmatched. The CDR3 covers 19 residues. In nucleotides, the CDR3 is TGTGCCAGCAGCACACCCTCCGGGACTAGCGGGAGCTCCTACAATGAGCAGTTCTTC. Its translation is CASSTPSGTSGSSYNEQFF.

J is TRBJ1-2 and V is TRBV18; 9 bases are shared with TRBD1. CDR3 length: 17 residues. V dropped 0 bases and J dropped 0; count of bases not matched to a gene: 5. The germline gives CDR1 KGHSH, CDR2 LQKENI. CDR3 protein: CASSPPGQGYTNYGYTF. CDR3 nucleotides: TGTGCCAGCTCACCACCGGGACAGGGCTATACTAACTATGGCTACACCTTC. The whole variable domain, filled in from reference TRBV18 and TRBJ1-2, reads NAGVMQNPRHLVRRRGQEARLRCSPMKGHSHVYWYRQLPEEGLKFMVYLQKENIIDESGMPKERFSAEFPKEGPSILRIQQVVRGDSAAYFCASSPPGQGYTNYGYTFGSGTRLTVV.